The sequence of this T cell receptor beta chain was determined in a study of cytotoxic CD8 clonotypes in ibrutinib-treated CLL. This clone was counted between two and nine times. This CDR3 has 14 residues. V was clipped by 4 bases and J by 3 bases, with 9 bases between them. Germline loops: CDR1 KGHSH, CDR2 LQKENI. Measured with immunoSEQ multiplex PCR; TCRdb has only the in-frame clones, and not every one. The sample consists of over 25,000 clones, approximately 80% of them appearing once. The chain uses TRBV18 and TRBJ2-2, with D perhaps assigned TRBD1 or TRBD2 (6 bases each). The sample was PBMCs, taken after 36 months of ibrutinib treatment. This receptor was taken from a human donor with chronic lymphocytic leukemia. The CDR3 loop is CASSHREDTGELFF. The CDR3 nucleotides read TGTGCCAGCTCACACAGGGAGGACACCGGGGAGCTGTTTTTT.